The entry below gives a single T cell receptor (beta chain) sequence along with its context. Germline loops: CDR1 SGHNT, CDR2 YYREEE (reference sequence). The CDR3 runs to 14 residues. The V and J ends lost 6 bases and 0 bases respectively, with 12 bases between them. These data come from a study of blood T cell repertoires in COVID-19. The overall study: Whether acute or convalescent, the COVID-19 samples came from the United States, Italy and Spain.

The participants were between 18 and 89 years old and came from about two dozen US areas. Assignments of participants to cohorts depended upon their own reported clinical history. Original methodology: The assay estimated nucleated cells by amplifying reference gene primers. Libraries were prepared by immunoSEQ multiplex PCR; TCRdb keeps only in-frame clonotypes and omits some of them. The V and J calls and clone size come from that table; D and trimming were worked out from the DNA. In the table there are approximately 290,000 clones, 70% to 90% of which are singletons. This TCR came from a woman aged 25 to 39 who had recovered from COVID-19. This chain links TRBV5-4 with TRBJ1-2, with D maybe TRBD1 (6 bases). Sequenced material: PBMCs or T cells enriched from blood (not recorded which). The CDR3 here is CASKKQGSNYGYTF. The DNA of the CDR3 is TGTGCCAGCAAAAAACAGGGATCTAACTATGGCTACACCTTC.